A single T cell receptor beta chain is shown here with its context. Generated by immunoSEQ multiplex PCR, the TCRdb table keeps only in-frame clones and is missing some. The sample has some 290,000 clones, 88% seen once. Germline CDR1 reads GTSNPN; CDR2 reads SVGIG (reference sequence). J gave up 8 bases and V 5 bases, and 35 bases lay outside the gene matches. The CDR3 is 23 amino acids. This entry belongs to a study of cytomegalovirus exposure and HLA in healthy donors. The chain couples TRBV30 to TRBJ1-6; 8 bases are a match to TRBD1. Source material: PBMCs. The receptor was derived from a young man in good health and CMV-seronegative. CDR3 protein: CAWSRGRTGGVNSIMRRDSPLHF. As DNA, the CDR3 is TGTGCCTGGTCCCGAGGGAGAACAGGGGGGGTAAATTCTATAATGAGGCGGGATTCACCCCTCCACTTT.